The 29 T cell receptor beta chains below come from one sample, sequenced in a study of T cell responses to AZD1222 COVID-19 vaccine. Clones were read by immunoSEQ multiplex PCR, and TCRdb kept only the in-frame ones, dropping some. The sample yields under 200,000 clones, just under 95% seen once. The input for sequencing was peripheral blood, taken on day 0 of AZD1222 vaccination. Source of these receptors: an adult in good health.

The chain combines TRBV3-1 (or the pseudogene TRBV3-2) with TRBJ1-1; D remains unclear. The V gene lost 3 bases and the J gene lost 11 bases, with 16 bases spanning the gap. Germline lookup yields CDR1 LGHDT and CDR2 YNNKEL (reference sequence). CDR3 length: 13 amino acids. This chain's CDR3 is CASSQTPLRGAFF. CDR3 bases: TGTGCCAGCAGCCAGACGCCCCTCAGAGGGGCTTTCTTT.

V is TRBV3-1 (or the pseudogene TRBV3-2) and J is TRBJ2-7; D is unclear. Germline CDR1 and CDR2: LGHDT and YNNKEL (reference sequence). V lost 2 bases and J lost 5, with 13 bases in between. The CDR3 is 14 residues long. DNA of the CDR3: TGTGCCAGCAGCCAAAGGGCCGTACCCCACGAGCAGTACTTC. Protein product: CASSQRAVPHEQYF.

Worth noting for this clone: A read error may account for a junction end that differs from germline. In DNA form, the CDR3 reads TGTGCCAGCAGCTTCGGAGGAGGAGAGGCCCAGTACTTC. It specifies CASSFGGGEAQYF. V is TRBV5-4 and J is TRBJ2-5, with a weak D call TRBD2 (5 bases). Per germline, CDR1 SGHNT and CDR2 YYREEE (reference sequence). CDR3 length: 13 residues. Full variable domain (rest looked up from reference TRBV5-4 and TRBJ2-5): ETGVTQSPTHLIKTRGQQVTLRCSSQSGHNTVSWYQQALGQGPQFIFQYYREEENGRGNFPPRFSGLQFPNYSSELNVNALELDDSALYLCASSFGGGEAQYFGPGTRLLVL.

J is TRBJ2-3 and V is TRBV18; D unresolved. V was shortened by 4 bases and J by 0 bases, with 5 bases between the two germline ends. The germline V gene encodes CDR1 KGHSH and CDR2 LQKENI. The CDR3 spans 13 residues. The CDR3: CASSRVSTDTQYF. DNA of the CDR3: TGTGCCAGCTCACGCGTTAGCACAGATACGCAGTATTTT.

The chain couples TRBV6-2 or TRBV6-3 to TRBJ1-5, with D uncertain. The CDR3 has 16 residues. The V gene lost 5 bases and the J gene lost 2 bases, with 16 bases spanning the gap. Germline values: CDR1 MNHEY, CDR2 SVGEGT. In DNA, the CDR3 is TGTGCCAGCAGTAGGGCTTGGGGAGCCGGCAATCAGCCCCAGCATTTT. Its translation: CASSRAWGAGNQPQHF.

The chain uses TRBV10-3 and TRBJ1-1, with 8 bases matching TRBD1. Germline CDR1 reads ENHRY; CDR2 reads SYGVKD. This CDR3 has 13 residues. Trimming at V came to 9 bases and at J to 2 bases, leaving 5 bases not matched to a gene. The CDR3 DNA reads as TGTGCCATTCGGACAGGGCCCAACACTGAAGCTTTCTTT. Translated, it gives CAIRTGPNTEAFF.

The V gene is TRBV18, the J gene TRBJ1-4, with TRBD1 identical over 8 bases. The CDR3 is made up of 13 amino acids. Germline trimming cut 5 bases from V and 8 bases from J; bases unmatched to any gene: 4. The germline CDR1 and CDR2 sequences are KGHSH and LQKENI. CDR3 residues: CASSRAGGEKLFF. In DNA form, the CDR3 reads TGTGCCAGCTCAAGGGCAGGGGGCGAAAAACTGTTTTTT.

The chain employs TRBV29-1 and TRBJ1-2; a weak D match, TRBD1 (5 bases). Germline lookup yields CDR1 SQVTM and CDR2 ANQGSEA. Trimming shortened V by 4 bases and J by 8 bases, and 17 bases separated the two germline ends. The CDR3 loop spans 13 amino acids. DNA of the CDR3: TGCAGCGTTGGACTGCGAGGGACGCGGGGCTACACCTTC. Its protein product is CSVGLRGTRGYTF.

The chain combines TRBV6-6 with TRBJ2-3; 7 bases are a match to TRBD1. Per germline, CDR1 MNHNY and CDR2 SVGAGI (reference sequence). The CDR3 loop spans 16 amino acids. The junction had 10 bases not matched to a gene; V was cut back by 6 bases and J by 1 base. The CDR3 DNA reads TGTGCCAGCAGGCCCTCCACAGGGGACGGCACAGATACGCAGTATTTT. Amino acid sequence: CASRPSTGDGTDTQYF.

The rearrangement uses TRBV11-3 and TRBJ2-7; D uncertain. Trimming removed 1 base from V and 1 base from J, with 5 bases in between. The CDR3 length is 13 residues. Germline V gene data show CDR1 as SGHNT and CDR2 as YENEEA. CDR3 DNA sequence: TGTGCCAGCAGCTTAGGGCCTTCCTACGAGCAGTACTTC. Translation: CASSLGPSYEQYF.

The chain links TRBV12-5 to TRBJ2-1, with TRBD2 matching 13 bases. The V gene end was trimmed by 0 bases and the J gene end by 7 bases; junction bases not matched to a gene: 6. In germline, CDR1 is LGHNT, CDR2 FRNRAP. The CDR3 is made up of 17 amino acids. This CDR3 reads CASGLVRLAGGSNEQFF. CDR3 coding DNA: TGTGCTAGTGGTTTGGTTAGACTAGCGGGAGGCAGTAATGAGCAGTTCTTC.

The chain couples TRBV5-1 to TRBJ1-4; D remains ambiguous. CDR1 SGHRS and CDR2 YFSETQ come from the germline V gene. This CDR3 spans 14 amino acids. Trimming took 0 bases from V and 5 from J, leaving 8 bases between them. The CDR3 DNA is TGCGCCAGCAGCTTGGAAGCGACCAATGAAAAACTGTTTTTT. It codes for CASSLEATNEKLFF.

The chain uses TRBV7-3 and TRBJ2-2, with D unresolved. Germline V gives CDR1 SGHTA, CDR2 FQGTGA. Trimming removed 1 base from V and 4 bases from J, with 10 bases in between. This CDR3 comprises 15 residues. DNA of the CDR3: TGTGCCAGCAGCTTAAGTCCTAGTAGCACCGGGGAGCTGTTTTTT. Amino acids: CASSLSPSSTGELFF.

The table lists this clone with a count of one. CDR3 sequence: CASSLANGGGQPQHF. CDR3 DNA sequence: TGTGCCAGCAGCTTAGCGAACGGGGGCGGTCAGCCCCAGCATTTT. The chain couples TRBV7-2 to TRBJ1-5, with D possibly being TRBD1 (6 bases). Germline V gene sequence: CDR1 SGHTA, CDR2 FQGNSA. V was shortened by 0 bases and J by 6 bases, with 12 bases between the two germline ends. The CDR3 sequence is 15 residues long.

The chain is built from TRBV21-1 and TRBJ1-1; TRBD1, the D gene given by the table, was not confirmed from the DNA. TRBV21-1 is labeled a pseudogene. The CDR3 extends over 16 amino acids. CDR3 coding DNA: TGTGCCAGCAGCAAAGCGGAGGACAGGGTATGTACTGAAGCTTTCTTT. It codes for CASSKAEDRVCTEAFF.

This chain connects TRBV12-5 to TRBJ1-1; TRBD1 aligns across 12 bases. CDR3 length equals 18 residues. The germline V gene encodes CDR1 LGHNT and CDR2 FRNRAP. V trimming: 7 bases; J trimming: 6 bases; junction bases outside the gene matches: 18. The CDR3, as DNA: TGTGCTAGTGCCATCCGGGACAGGGGGCTTTCGAAACCCCCTGAAGCTTTCTTT. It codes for CASAIRDRGLSKPPEAFF.

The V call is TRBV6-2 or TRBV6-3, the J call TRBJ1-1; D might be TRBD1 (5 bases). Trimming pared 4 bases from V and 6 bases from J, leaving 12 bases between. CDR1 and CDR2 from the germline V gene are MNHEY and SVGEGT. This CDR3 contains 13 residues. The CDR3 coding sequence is TGTGCCAGCAGTTCCAGGGAAATGGCTGAAGCTTTCTTT. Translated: CASSSREMAEAFF.

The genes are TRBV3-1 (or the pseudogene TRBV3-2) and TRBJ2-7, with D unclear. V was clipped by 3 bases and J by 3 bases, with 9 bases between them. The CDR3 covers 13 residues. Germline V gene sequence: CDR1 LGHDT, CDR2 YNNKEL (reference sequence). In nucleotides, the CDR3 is TGTGCCAGCAGCCAGCACGGATTCTACGAGCAGTACTTC. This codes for CASSQHGFYEQYF.

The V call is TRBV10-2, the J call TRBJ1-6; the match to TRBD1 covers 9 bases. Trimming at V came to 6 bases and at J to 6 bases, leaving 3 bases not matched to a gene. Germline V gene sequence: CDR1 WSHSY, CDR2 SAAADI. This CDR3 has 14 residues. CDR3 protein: CASRGTGINSPLHF. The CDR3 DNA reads TGCGCCAGCAGGGGGACAGGGATTAATTCACCCCTCCACTTT.

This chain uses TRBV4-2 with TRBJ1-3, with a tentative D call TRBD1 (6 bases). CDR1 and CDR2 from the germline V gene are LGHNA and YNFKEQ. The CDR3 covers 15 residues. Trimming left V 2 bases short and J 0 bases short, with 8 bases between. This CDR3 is CASSQWTDSGNTIYF. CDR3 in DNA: TGTGCCAGCAGCCAATGGACAGACTCTGGAAACACCATATATTTT.

The CDR3 protein is CASSRTLGGNNEQFF. CDR3 DNA: TGTGCCAGCAGTAGGACTCTAGGGGGGAACAATGAGCAGTTCTTC. The chain has TRBV2 and TRBJ2-1; D might be TRBD1 or TRBD2, each matching 6 bases. This CDR3 is 15 amino acids long. Trimming removed 5 bases at V and 5 bases at J, with 16 bases between. Germline V lookup: CDR1 SNHLY, CDR2 FYNNEI.

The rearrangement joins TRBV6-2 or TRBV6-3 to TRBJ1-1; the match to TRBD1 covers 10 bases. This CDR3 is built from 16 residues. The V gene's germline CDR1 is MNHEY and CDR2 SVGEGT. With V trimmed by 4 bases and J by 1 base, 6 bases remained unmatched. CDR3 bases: TGTGCCAGCAGTTCCGGGACAGGGGTTGGGAACACTGAAGCTTTCTTT. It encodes CASSSGTGVGNTEAFF.

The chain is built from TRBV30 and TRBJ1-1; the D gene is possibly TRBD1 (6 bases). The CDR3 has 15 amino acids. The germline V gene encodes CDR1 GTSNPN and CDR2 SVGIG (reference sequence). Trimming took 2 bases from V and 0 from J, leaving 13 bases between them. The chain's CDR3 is CAWSRAGALNTEAFF. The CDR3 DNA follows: TGTGCCTGGAGTAGGGCAGGGGCCTTGAACACTGAAGCTTTCTTT.

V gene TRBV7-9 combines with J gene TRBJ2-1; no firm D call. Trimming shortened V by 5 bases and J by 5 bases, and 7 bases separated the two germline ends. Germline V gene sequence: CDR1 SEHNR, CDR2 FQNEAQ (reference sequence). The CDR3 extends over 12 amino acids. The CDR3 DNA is TGTGCCAGCAGCGGGCTAAACAATGAGCAGTTCTTC. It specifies CASSGLNNEQFF.

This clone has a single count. The CDR3 loop is CASSPAPGLWETQYF. As DNA, the CDR3 is TGTGCCAGCAGCCCGGCCCCGGGGCTTTGGGAGACCCAGTACTTC. This chain links TRBV2 with TRBJ2-5, with D possibly being TRBD1 or TRBD2 (5 bases each). Trimming pared 6 bases from V and 5 bases from J, leaving 19 bases between. CDR1 is SNHLY, CDR2 FYNNEI, per germline. The CDR3 loop spans 15 amino acids.

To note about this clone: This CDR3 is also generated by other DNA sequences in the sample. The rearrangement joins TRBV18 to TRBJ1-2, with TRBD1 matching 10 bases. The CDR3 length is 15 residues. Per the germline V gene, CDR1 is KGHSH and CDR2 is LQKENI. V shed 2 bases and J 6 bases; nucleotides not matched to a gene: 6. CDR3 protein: CASSPIPGTGDGYTF. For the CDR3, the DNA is TGTGCCAGCTCACCAATCCCCGGGACAGGGGATGGCTACACCTTC. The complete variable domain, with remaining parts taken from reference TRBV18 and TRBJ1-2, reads NAGVMQNPRHLVRRRGQEARLRCSPMKGHSHVYWYRQLPEEGLKFMVYLQKENIIDESGMPKERFSAEFPKEGPSILRIQQVVRGDSAAYFCASSPIPGTGDGYTFGSGTRLTVV.

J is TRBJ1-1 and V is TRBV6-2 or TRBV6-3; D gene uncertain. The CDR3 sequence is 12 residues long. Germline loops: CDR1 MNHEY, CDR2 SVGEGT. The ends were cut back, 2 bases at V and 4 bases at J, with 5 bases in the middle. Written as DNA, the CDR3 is TGTGCCAGCAGTTACAGGCGCACTGAAGCTTTCTTT. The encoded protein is CASSYRRTEAFF.

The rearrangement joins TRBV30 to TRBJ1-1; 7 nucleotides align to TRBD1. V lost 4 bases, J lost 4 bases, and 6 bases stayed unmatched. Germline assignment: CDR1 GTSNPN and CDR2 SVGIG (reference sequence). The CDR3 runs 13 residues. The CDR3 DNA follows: TGTGCCTGGACCGGACAGGTTGGCACTGAAGCTTTCTTT. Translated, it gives CAWTGQVGTEAFF.

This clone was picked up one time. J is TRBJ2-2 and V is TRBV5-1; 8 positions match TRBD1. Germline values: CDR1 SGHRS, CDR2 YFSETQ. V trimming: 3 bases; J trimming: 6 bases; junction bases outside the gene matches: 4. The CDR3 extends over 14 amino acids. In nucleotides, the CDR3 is TGCGCCAGCAGCTCGGACAGGGAGGCCGGGGAGCTGTTTTTT. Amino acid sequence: CASSSDREAGELFF.